The 31 T cell receptor beta chains below were found in one sample sequenced in a study of spatial heterogeneity in lung cancer. Time point here: sample taken at primary tumor resection. Their antigen targets remain unknown. One entry per CDR3 protein, called by TCRdb with MiXCR from the 5' RACE reads. The table has approximately 10,000 distinct CDR3 sequences, less than 5.5% seen once. Study-wide findings and caveats: For expanded intratumoral alpha and beta TCRs, counts tracked tumor mutation counts.

The sample here was lung tumor tissue, taken at surgery. The receptors were sampled from a male donor with early-stage non-small cell lung cancer.

This clonotype has a count of ten or more. Little can be read into the size of this beta chain, an off-target read in a library designed for alpha chains. The chain couples TRBV21-1 to TRBJ2-7; no DNA check was done on the table's D call, TRBD1. TRBV21-1 is reported as a pseudogene. The CDR3 consists of 15 residues. The CDR3 DNA reads as TGTGCCAGCAGCAAAGCGGACAGGGGGGAACGCGAGCAGTACTTC. It codes for CASSKADRGEREQYF.

Remarks on this clonotype: A library made for alpha chains picked up this beta chain off target, so its size means little. This chain uses TRBV6-1 with TRBJ1-5, with TRBD1 as a possible D gene (5 bases). V was shortened by 8 bases and J by 0 bases, with 11 bases between the two germline ends. Germline CDR1 reads MNHNS; CDR2 reads SASEGT. The CDR3 is made up of 14 amino acids. The CDR3 nucleotides read TGTGCCAGCGCGGAGGGGAATAGCAATCAGCCCCAGCATTTT. Amino acids: CASAEGNSNQPQHF.

This clonotype was seen repeatedly, ten times or more. A library prepared for alpha chains yielded this beta chain as an off-target read; its size is of little meaning. The genes are TRBV12-3 or TRBV12-4 and TRBJ2-3; 11 nucleotides line up with TRBD2. This CDR3 contains 16 residues. The J segment lost 5 bases and the V segment lost 5 bases, leaving 9 bases of the junction unmatched. CDR3 nucleotide sequence: TGTGCCAGCAGTCCTGAGGGGACTAGCGGCCTAGATACGCAGTATTTT. Translating it yields CASSPEGTSGLDTQYF.

This clonotype was seen repeatedly, ten times or more. A library made for alpha chains picked up this beta chain off target, so its size means little. The chain is built from TRBV2 and TRBJ2-3; perhaps TRBD2 as D (5 bases). The CDR3 runs to 14 residues. The V end was cut by 2 bases, the J end by 5 bases, with 11 bases between. The germline V gene has CDR1 SNHLY and CDR2 FYNNEI. The DNA for the CDR3 is TGTGCCAGCAGTGAAAACACTAGAGGAGATACGCAGTATTTT. It is translated as CASSENTRGDTQYF.

In its sample, this clonotype ranks as medium-sized. For a library built for alpha chains, this beta chain is a stray read; little rests on its size. The rearrangement joins TRBV7-9 to TRBJ1-2; D is uncertain. The germline V gene has CDR1 SEHNR and CDR2 FQNEAQ (reference sequence). CDR3 length: 16 amino acids. The germline V and J ends were trimmed by 4 bases and 2 bases, with 17 bases remaining between them. This chain's CDR3 is CASSWAPGGMNYGYTF. The CDR3 nucleotides read TGTGCCAGCAGCTGGGCCCCAGGAGGGATGAACTATGGCTACACCTTC.

Within the sample, this clonotype is medium-sized (0.01 to 0.1%). Little can be read into the size of this beta chain, an off-target read in a library designed for alpha chains. The V call is TRBV29-1, the J call TRBJ1-1, with D unclear. The CDR3 is 13 residues long. CDR1 SQVTM and CDR2 ANQGSEA come from the germline V gene. The V and J ends lost 2 bases and 0 bases respectively, with 7 bases between them. CDR3 residues: CSVETPMNTEAFF. DNA of the CDR3: TGCAGCGTTGAAACGCCTATGAACACTGAAGCTTTCTTT.

Many counts were recorded for this clonotype. Because this beta chain is a stray read in a library intended to capture alpha chains, its abundance should not be given much weight. The chain is built from TRBV5-1 and TRBJ2-2; no definite D call. The CDR3 contains 16 residues. Trimming shortened V by 0 bases and J by 4 bases, and 13 bases separated the two germline ends. Germline loops: CDR1 SGHRS, CDR2 YFSETQ. The CDR3 region is CASSLVADLSTGELFF. The CDR3 DNA reads TGCGCCAGCAGCTTGGTGGCGGACCTTAGCACCGGGGAGCTGTTTTTT.

There are many counts of this clonotype. A library made for alpha chains picked up this beta chain off target, so its size means little. The chain couples TRBV9 to TRBJ2-5; 9 nucleotides agree with TRBD2. The length of the CDR3 is 16 residues. CDR1 is SGDLS, CDR2 YYNGEE, per germline. With V trimmed by 1 base and J by 1 base, 5 bases remained unmatched. CDR3 DNA: TGTGCCAGCAGCGTATGGGCTAGCGGGGCCCAAGAGACCCAGTACTTC. Protein sequence: CASSVWASGAQETQYF.

The sample holds a few counts of this clonotype. This beta chain is off target for a library built for alpha chains, so its abundance means little. V usage is TRBV9 and J usage is TRBJ2-1; 7 nucleotides align to TRBD2. Germline V CDR1 and CDR2: SGDLS, YYNGEE. The junction had 10 bases not matched to a gene; V was cut back by 4 bases and J by 0 bases. CDR3 length equals 17 residues. The CDR3 region has the DNA TGTGCCAGCAGCCCAACCTATTCGGGGGGCTCCTACAATGAGCAGTTCTTC. Protein: CASSPTYSGGSYNEQFF.

This clonotype qualifies as medium-sized. Being off target in a library aimed at alpha chains, this beta chain has a size of little meaning. The chain uses TRBV7-9 and TRBJ1-1; tentative D call: TRBD1 (5 bases). This CDR3 region has 15 residues. CDR1 is SEHNR, CDR2 FQNEAQ, per germline (reference sequence). V gave up 4 bases and J gave up 0 bases, with 12 bases separating them. CDR3 bases: TGTGCCAGCAGCTACTCCGGGACCGTGAACACTGAAGCTTTCTTT. Amino acid sequence: CASSYSGTVNTEAFF.

This clonotype was detected ten times or more. The library was prepared for alpha chains; this beta chain is a stray read, so its frequency means little. The gene calls are TRBV7-9 and TRBJ2-3; TRBD1 is a possible D gene (5 bases). Trimming took 1 base from V and 7 from J, leaving 6 bases between them. Germline V gives CDR1 SEHNR, CDR2 FQNEAQ (reference sequence). The CDR3 is 12 amino acids. CDR3 in amino acids: CASSLDRYTQYF. As DNA, the CDR3 is TGTGCCAGCAGCTTAGACAGGTATACGCAGTATTTT.

This clonotype has ten or more counts. This beta chain is an unintended read in a library built for alpha chains; its size means little. CDR3 sequence: CASSEPTWGPEAFF. CDR3 DNA: TGTGCCAGCAGTGAACCCACCTGGGGCCCTGAAGCTTTCTTT. This sequence joins TRBV6-1 and TRBJ1-1; possibly TRBD1 for D (5 bases). V was trimmed by 2 bases and J by 6 bases, leaving 13 bases between them. The CDR3 length is 14 residues. Germline CDR1 is MNHNS and CDR2 is SASEGT.

This clonotype is categorized as medium-sized (0.01 to 0.1%). This beta chain is a stray sequence in a library constructed for alpha chains; its clone size is not meaningful. The genes are TRBV7-9 and TRBJ2-3, with D perhaps matching TRBD1 (6 bases). Per the germline V gene, CDR1 is SEHNR and CDR2 is FQNEAQ (reference sequence). V lost 1 base and J lost 8, with 13 bases in between. This CDR3 is built from 14 residues. CDR3 protein: CASSLGRGVVTQYF. DNA of the CDR3: TGTGCCAGCAGCTTAGGCAGGGGAGTTGTTACGCAGTATTTT.

Comments on this clonotype: For a library built for alpha chains, this beta chain is a stray read; little rests on its size. This chain joins TRBV30 and TRBJ2-2; the D is unclear. The CDR3 has 10 residues. The V gene's germline CDR1 is GTSNPN and CDR2 SVGIG (reference sequence). Trimming pared 4 bases from V and 7 bases from J, leaving 4 bases between. The CDR3 DNA is TGTGCCTGGAATCACGGGGAGCTGTTTTTT. It translates to CAWNHGELFF.

Many counts were recorded for this clonotype. This beta chain lies outside the target of a library built for alpha chains; its clone size means little. The chain joins TRBV28 to TRBJ2-3; 11 bases are a match to TRBD2. V dropped 3 bases and J dropped 4; count of bases not matched to a gene: 0. The V gene's germline CDR1 is MDHEN and CDR2 SYDVKM. The CDR3 consists of 14 residues. CDR3 loop: CASSFSGGADTQYF. Written as DNA, the CDR3 is TGTGCCAGCAGTTTTAGCGGGGGGGCAGATACGCAGTATTTT. Full variable domain (rest looked up from reference TRBV28 and TRBJ2-3): DVKVTQSSRYLVKRTGEKVFLECVQDMDHENMFWYRQDPGLGLRLIYFSYDVKMKEKGDIPEGYSVSREKKERFSLILESASTNQTSMYLCASSFSGGADTQYFGPGTRLTVL.

This clonotype was seen many times. A library made for alpha chains picked up this beta chain off target, so its size means little. The chain employs TRBV18 and TRBJ2-5; the D is unclear. Trimming shortened V by 3 bases and J by 2 bases, and 7 bases separated the two germline ends. The CDR3 spans 13 residues. The germline CDR1 and CDR2 sequences are KGHSH and LQKENI. The CDR3: CASSPQIQETQYF. CDR3 nucleotides: TGTGCCAGCTCACCTCAAATACAAGAGACCCAGTACTTC.

By sample share, this clonotype is medium-sized (0.01 to 0.1%). Within a library made for alpha chains, this beta chain is off target, and its count is uninformative. This chain joins TRBV27 and TRBJ1-2, with TRBD1 matching over 8 bases. This CDR3 has 14 residues. V lost 6 bases and J lost 4; bases outside the gene matches: 7. Germline CDR1 reads MNHEY; CDR2 reads SMNVEV (reference sequence). The chain's CDR3 is CASRRDRTSYGYTF. In nucleotides, the CDR3 is TGTGCCAGCAGGCGGGACAGGACAAGCTATGGCTACACCTTC.

The sample holds many counts of this clonotype. The size of this beta chain means little, since it is a stray read in a library made for alpha chains. This chain uses TRBV5-1 with TRBJ2-2, with D hard to call. Deletions cut 6 bases from V and 0 bases from J, with 9 bases between. Germline V gene data show CDR1 as SGHRS and CDR2 as YFSETQ. The CDR3 has 14 residues. For the CDR3, the DNA is TGCGCCAGCAAAATGGCGTCGAACACCGGGGAGCTGTTTTTT. It translates to CASKMASNTGELFF.

At least ten counts were recorded for this clonotype. With the library built for alpha chains, this beta chain is off target and its frequency is not meaningful. The V gene is TRBV12-3 or TRBV12-4, the J gene TRBJ2-3; tentative D call: TRBD2 (6 bases). Trimming took 5 bases from V and 6 from J, leaving 9 bases between them. There are 12 residues in the CDR3. CDR3 bases: TGTGCCAGCAGTGGGGACTCCGATACGCAGTATTTT. It specifies CASSGDSDTQYF.

This clonotype was detected ten times or more. The library was built for alpha chains, so this beta chain is an off-target read and its size means little. The chain carries TRBV10-3 and TRBJ1-5; D gene ambiguous. The CDR3 runs 15 residues. V was shortened by 0 bases and J by 4 bases, with 10 bases between the two germline ends. Germline CDR1 reads ENHRY; CDR2 reads SYGVKD. DNA of the CDR3: TGTGCCATCAGTGAGTCGACTCGGGGAAATCAGCCCCAGCATTTT. It yields the protein CAISESTRGNQPQHF.

This clonotype was counted at least ten times. Because this beta chain is a stray read in a library intended to capture alpha chains, its abundance should not be given much weight. DNA for the CDR3: TGTGCCAGCAGCGTAAATGAGCAGTTCTTC. As protein: CASSVNEQFF. The rearrangement links TRBV9 to TRBJ2-1; unclear D gene. Looked up from germline, CDR1 is SGDLS and CDR2 is YYNGEE. This CDR3 spans 10 amino acids. Trimming removed 1 base from V and 7 bases from J, with 0 bases in between. Filled out from reference TRBV9 and TRBJ2-1, the complete variable domain reads DSGVTQTPKHLITATGQRVTLRCSPRSGDLSVYWYQQSLDQGLQFLIQYYNGEERAKGNILERFSAQQFPDLHSELNLSSLELGDSALYFCASSVNEQFFGPGTRLTVL.

This clonotype is medium-sized. Since the library was made to target alpha chains, this beta chain is a stray read and its abundance is not meaningful. The V gene is TRBV6-5, the J gene TRBJ2-2; 8 bases align to TRBD1. The germline V gene encodes CDR1 MNHEY and CDR2 SVGAGI. This CDR3 has 16 amino acids. The ends lost 5 bases at V and 2 bases at J; junction bases unmatched: 7. The DNA for the CDR3 is TGTGCCAGCAGTGAGGGGACAGGACCAAACACCGGGGAGCTGTTTTTT. Its protein product is CASSEGTGPNTGELFF.

This clonotype was found many times. In a library made to pick up alpha chains, this beta chain is a stray read with a size that means little. The chain links TRBV15 to TRBJ2-4; D is perhaps TRBD1 (6 bases). CDR3 length: 18 residues. CDR1 and CDR2 from the germline V gene are LNHNV and YYDKDF (reference sequence). V was cut by 3 bases and J by 0 bases, with 18 bases left in between. This CDR3 reads CATSSQIGQPLAKNIQYF. CDR3 in DNA: TGTGCCACCAGCAGCCAGATAGGACAGCCTCTAGCCAAAAACATTCAGTACTTC.

This clonotype was observed at least ten times. This beta chain represents an off-target read in a library built for alpha chains; its size is of limited meaning. The rearrangement joins TRBV27 to TRBJ2-7; the match to TRBD2 covers 11 bases. This CDR3 has 15 residues. The germline V gene has CDR1 MNHEY and CDR2 SMNVEV (reference sequence). V lost 5 bases and J lost 5; bases outside the gene matches: 8. In nucleotides, the CDR3 is TGTGCCAGCAGTCCCGGGACTAGCGGTTCGGACGAGCAGTACTTC. This codes for CASSPGTSGSDEQYF.

This clonotype was counted many times. Little can be read into the size of this beta chain, an off-target read in a library designed for alpha chains. The chain is built from TRBV7-2 and TRBJ1-4, with D hard to call. Germline CDR1 SGHTA, CDR2 FQGNSA. V was shortened by 1 base and J by 1 base, with 10 bases between the two germline ends. This CDR3 contains 16 residues. CDR3 sequence (DNA): TGTGCCAGCAGCTTAGGTGGTGGCGGAACTAATGAAAAACTGTTTTTT. It translates to CASSLGGGGTNEKLFF.

Regarding this clonotype: A much larger clone differs by one base, so this may be a read error. Being off target in a library aimed at alpha chains, this beta chain has a size of little meaning. V usage is TRBV6-5 and J usage is TRBJ1-1; D ambiguous. V shed 6 bases and J shed 4 bases, with 12 bases lying between them. Germline CDR1 reads MNHEY; CDR2 reads SVGAGI. There are 13 residues in the CDR3. Here the CDR3 DNA reads TGTGCCAGCAGCCTATGGGAGGGCACTGAAGCTTTCTTT. This translates into CASSLWEGTEAFF.

This clonotype is judged medium-sized. This beta chain is a stray sequence in a library constructed for alpha chains; its clone size is not meaningful. CDR3: CASSFGDQPQHF. The DNA of the CDR3 is TGTGCCAGCAGTTTCGGGGATCAGCCCCAGCATTTT. The V gene is TRBV12-3 or TRBV12-4, the J gene TRBJ1-5; D unclear. The CDR3 runs to 12 residues. V was pared by 3 bases and J by 5 bases, with 5 bases between.

As for this clonotype: This beta chain slipped into a library made for alpha chains as a stray read, so its size is not meaningful. The rearrangement joins TRBV3-1 to TRBJ2-7; the D is unclear. The CDR3 covers 14 residues. CDR1 LGHDT and CDR2 YNNKEL come from the germline V gene (reference sequence). V was cut by 5 bases and J by 5 bases, with 16 bases left in between. This CDR3 reads CASSSGLAGHEQYF. Here the CDR3 DNA reads TGTGCCAGCAGCTCCGGCCTGGCAGGACACGAGCAGTACTTC.

In this sample, this clonotype turned up many times. This beta chain is a stray read from a library made for alpha chains; its abundance is not meaningful. V gene TRBV10-3 combines with J gene TRBJ2-3, with TRBD2 identical over 9 bases. Germline lookup yields CDR1 ENHRY and CDR2 SYGVKD. The CDR3 has 13 amino acids. Unmatched junction bases numbered 7, after V lost 10 bases and J lost 5 bases. The CDR3 is CATAGGVGDTQYF. In DNA form, the CDR3 reads TGTGCCACAGCGGGGGGCGTCGGAGATACGCAGTATTTT.

This clonotype was detected ten times or more. This beta chain lies outside the target of a library built for alpha chains; its clone size means little. The chain joins TRBV18 to TRBJ2-5, with D possibly matching TRBD1 (6 bases). CDR3 length: 16 amino acids. V shed 4 bases and J shed 0 bases, with 15 bases lying between them. The germline gives CDR1 KGHSH, CDR2 LQKENI. The CDR3 DNA reads TGTGCCAGCTCACTGGGGTATGGGGACAACCAAGAGACCCAGTACTTC. It codes for CASSLGYGDNQETQYF.

The table lists this clonotype with many counts. This beta chain was picked up by a library intended for alpha chains and is off target, so its count carries little meaning. The chain recombines TRBV2 with TRBJ2-1; D possibly corresponds to TRBD2 (6 bases). Trimming shortened V by 3 bases and J by 0 bases, and 9 bases separated the two germline ends. Germline loops: CDR1 SNHLY, CDR2 FYNNEI. The CDR3 consists of 15 residues. This CDR3 is CASSEEGGSYNEQFF. The CDR3 coding sequence is TGTGCCAGCAGTGAGGAGGGCGGCTCCTACAATGAGCAGTTCTTC.